This T cell receptor beta chain was profiled in a study of T cell responses to AZD1222 COVID-19 vaccine. Study-wide background: Second-dose groups at about 4 or about 12 weeks were pooled.

Study-wide results and limits: Repertoire sampling occurred only after the peak T cell response. Only 5 to 7 AZD1222 recipients were seropositive at baseline. Mostly white British, mostly female donors; authors suggested clonal diversity may be underestimated.

Sequencing was performed with immunoSEQ multiplex PCR; in TCRdb, only in-frame clones are kept and a portion is missing. The sample holds about 110,000 clones, around 89% seen once. Germline assignment: CDR1 SGHAT and CDR2 FQNNGV. With 5 bases clipped from V and 11 bases from J, the junction kept 9 bases outside the gene matches. The CDR3 extends over 14 amino acids. Worth noting for this clone: The antigen is undetermined.

Here the sequenced sample was peripheral blood, taken on day 0 of AZD1222 vaccination. This receptor was taken from an adult in good health. The V gene is TRBV11-2, the J gene TRBJ1-6; 7 positions agree with TRBD1. CDR3 nucleotides: TGTGCCAGCAGCATACAGGGGACCTTGACACCCCTCCACTTT. This sequence encodes CASSIQGTLTPLHF.